This T cell receptor (beta chain) emerged from a study of graft-versus-host responses after intestinal transplantation (dated by TCRdb to about 2021). Background on the whole study: The transplants that recipients received were multivisceral, liver-intestinal, or isolated intestinal. Anti-thymocyte globulin induction was given to all recipients, followed by maintenance tacrolimus and steroids for about 3 years. After intestinal transplantation, graft-versus-host and host-versus-graft alloreactive T cell clones were followed in the graft, circulation and bone marrow using bulk TCR-beta CDR3 sequencing. To identify alloreactive clones, pre-transplant mixed lymphocyte reaction products were sequenced and compared with unstimulated pre-transplant donor and recipient T cells. The cohort enrolled under 30 intestinal transplant recipients, one of whom was a retransplant, and a few patients without pretransplant specimens were excluded. A peak of at least 4% donor T cells among recipient peripheral blood mononuclear cells was the definition used for donor T cell macrochimerism. Rather than being sequenced by the commercial service, samples from a few later patients were sequenced in-house on an Illumina MiSeq and processed with MiXCR.

There are 15 amino acids in the CDR3, from cysteine to phenylalanine inclusive. The retained sequence is limited to the CDR3, 45 bases, with the frame set at the first base. CDR1 and CDR2, per the germline V gene (reference sequence), are SEHNR and FQNEAQ. The germline ends are 12 bases apart after V is trimmed by 4 bases and J by 2 bases. Library preparation used the immunoSEQ multiplex PCR assay. For most patients, high-throughput TCR-beta CDR3 sequencing of genomic DNA was performed by Adaptive Biotechnologies. The original pipeline was this. Adaptive's ImmunoSEQ software supplied the TCR sequencing data for approximately 18 patients, while MiXCR and VDJtools were used to process three other patients. Because the origin of CDR3 nucleotide sequences shared between donor and recipient could not be assigned, those sequences were removed. To count as alloreactive, a clone needed at least 2-fold expansion over unstimulated cells and a minimum CFSE-low frequency of 0.002% (template counts) or 0.001% (read counts). A clone was considered mappable if detected in the sequenced pre-transplant spleen, lymph node, or MLR CFSE-low populations of the donor or recipient. Cumulative frequency of alloreactive clones was calculated as a percentage of all sequences weighted by copy number. The clones in this table, taken by TCRdb from immuneACCESS, are in-frame only. Not every clone is retained; where verified, under half of the shortfall comes from an unresolved V gene, and the cause of the rest is unknown. Clonal size and the V and J genes are those of that table, whereas D and trimming came from the DNA. The sample includes just under 55,000 clones, with less than 95% observed a single time. Together, the top ten hold around 5.5% of the sample.

Broader findings and caveats from the paper: High GvH to HvG T cell clonal ratios were observed in the allografts of patients with donor T cell macrochimerism. The relatively low number and heterogeneity of intestinal transplant patients limited the conclusions. Peak levels of circulating GvH clones were associated with declines in HvG clones early after transplant. GvH clones turned up in recipient bone marrow, with some appearing earlier in ileal mucosa or blood, a pattern consistent with an intestinal mucosal origin.

Blood samples were collected up to 4 times in the first month after transplant and then at least monthly when available. As concerns this clone: Its recognized antigen is unknown. No base qualities exist here, and no much larger clone lies one base off it.

The sample here was PBMCs, taken nearly 670 days after intestinal transplant. The chain is made from TRBV7-9 and TRBJ1-3; a weak D assignment points to TRBD1 (5 bases agree). This clonotype originated in a human patient who received an intestinal transplant, so some T cells may come from the graft donor. This receptor has the CDR3 CASSSDSLAGNTIYF. The DNA sequence reads TGTGCCAGCAGCTCAGACAGTTTGGCTGGAAACACCATATATTTT.